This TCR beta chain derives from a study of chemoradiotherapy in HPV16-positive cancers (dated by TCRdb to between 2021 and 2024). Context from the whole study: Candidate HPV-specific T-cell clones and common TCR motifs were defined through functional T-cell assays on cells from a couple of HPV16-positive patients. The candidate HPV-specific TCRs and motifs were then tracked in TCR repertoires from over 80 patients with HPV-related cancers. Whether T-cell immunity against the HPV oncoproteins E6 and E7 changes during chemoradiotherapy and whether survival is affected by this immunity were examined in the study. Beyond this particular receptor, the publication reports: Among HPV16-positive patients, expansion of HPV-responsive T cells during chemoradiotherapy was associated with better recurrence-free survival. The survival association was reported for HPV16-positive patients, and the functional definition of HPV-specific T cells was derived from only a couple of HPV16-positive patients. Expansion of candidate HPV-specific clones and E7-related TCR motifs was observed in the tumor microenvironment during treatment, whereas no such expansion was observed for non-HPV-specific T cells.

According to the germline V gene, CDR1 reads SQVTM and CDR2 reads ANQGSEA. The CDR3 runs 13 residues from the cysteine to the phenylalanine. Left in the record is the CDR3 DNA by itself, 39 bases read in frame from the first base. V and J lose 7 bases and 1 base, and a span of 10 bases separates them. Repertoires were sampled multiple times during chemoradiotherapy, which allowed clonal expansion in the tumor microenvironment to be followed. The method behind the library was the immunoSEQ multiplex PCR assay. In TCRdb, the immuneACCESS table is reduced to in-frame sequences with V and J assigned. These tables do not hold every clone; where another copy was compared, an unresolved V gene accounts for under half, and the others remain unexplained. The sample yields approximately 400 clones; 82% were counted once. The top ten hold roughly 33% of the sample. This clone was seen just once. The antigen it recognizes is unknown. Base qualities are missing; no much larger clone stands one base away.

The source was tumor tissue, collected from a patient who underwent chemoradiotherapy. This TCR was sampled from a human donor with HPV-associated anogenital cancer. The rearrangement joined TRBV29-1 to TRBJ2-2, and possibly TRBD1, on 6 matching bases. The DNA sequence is TGCAGCGCCACAGGGTGGAACACCGGGGAGCTGTTTTTT. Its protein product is CSATGWNTGELFF.